These 28 T cell receptor beta chains came from one sample sequenced in a study of blood T cell repertoires in COVID-19. The protocol was immunoSEQ multiplex PCR, while the TCRdb copy is restricted to in-frame clones and leaves out a portion. The data contain under 300,000 clones, 80% to 90% of them singletons. The specimen was PBMCs or T cells enriched from blood (not recorded which). Receptors originate from a woman in her forties or fifties who had recovered from COVID-19.

This clone was observed a few times. The chain employs TRBV19 and TRBJ2-2, with D tentatively TRBD2 (5 bases). The V end lost 4 bases, the J end lost 3 bases, and 18 bases lay between the germline ends. The germline V gene encodes CDR1 LNHDA and CDR2 SQIVND (reference sequence). The CDR3 has 17 residues. The DNA for the CDR3 is TGTGCCAGTAGTACCGGACTTCTGGGTCGAGACACCGGGGAGCTGTTTTTT. Translation gives CASSTGLLGRDTGELFF.

The chain joins TRBV28 to TRBJ2-5; weak D call: TRBD1 (6 bases). CDR3 length equals 15 residues. Germline loops: CDR1 MDHEN, CDR2 SYDVKM. The germline V and J ends were trimmed by 5 bases and 0 bases, with 13 bases remaining between them. CDR3 bases: TGTGCCAGCAGTATTCTGACAGGAAACCAAGAGACCCAGTACTTC. Amino acid sequence: CASSILTGNQETQYF.

This sequence joins TRBV27 and TRBJ2-4; D is perhaps TRBD1 (5 bases). The V gene lost 6 bases and the J gene lost 0 bases, with 12 bases spanning the gap. The V gene's germline CDR1 is MNHEY and CDR2 SMNVEV (reference sequence). CDR3 length equals 15 residues. In DNA form, the CDR3 reads TGTGCCAGCAGCCGTATACAGGTAGCCAAAAACATTCAGTACTTC. It encodes CASSRIQVAKNIQYF.

The chain joins TRBV14 to TRBJ2-2; D may be TRBD2 (6 bases). Per the germline V gene, CDR1 is SGHDN and CDR2 is FVKESK. Trimming pared 4 bases from V and 1 base from J, leaving 37 bases between. This CDR3 spans 24 amino acids. This chain's CDR3 is CASSRSWEWNSGDKTKKNTGELFF. For the CDR3, the DNA is TGTGCCAGCAGCCGAAGCTGGGAGTGGAATTCGGGAGATAAAACAAAGAAGAACACCGGGGAGCTGTTTTTT. The full variable domain, its missing parts supplied by reference TRBV14 and TRBJ2-2, is EAGVTQFPSHSVIEKGQTVTLRCDPISGHDNLYWYRRVMGKEIKFLLHFVKESKQDESGMPNNRFLAERTGGTYSTLKVQPAELEDSGVYFCASSRSWEWNSGDKTKKNTGELFFGEGSRLTVL.

V usage is TRBV7-2 and J usage is TRBJ2-1; 8 bases line up with TRBD1. The J segment lost 9 bases and the V segment lost 8 bases, leaving 9 bases of the junction unmatched. The CDR3 has 13 residues. Per germline, CDR1 SGHTA and CDR2 FQGNSA. CDR3 region: CASGRTGNGEQFF. CDR3 sequence (DNA): TGTGCCAGCGGAAGGACAGGGAATGGTGAGCAGTTCTTC. Full variable domain (missing parts from reference TRBV7-2 and TRBJ2-1): GAGVSQSPSNKVTEKGKDVELRCDPISGHTALYWYRQSLGQGLEFLIYFQGNSAPDKSGLPSDRFSAERTGGSVSTLTIQRTQQEDSAVYLCASGRTGNGEQFFGPGTRLTVL.

The J gene is TRBJ2-7, the V gene TRBV6-1, with D possibly matching TRBD2 (5 bases). This CDR3 has 16 amino acids. The V end lost 1 base, the J end lost 0 bases, and 13 bases lay between the germline ends. Germline values: CDR1 MNHNS, CDR2 SASEGT. Here the CDR3 reads CASSEGGGLNSYEQYF. The CDR3 region has the DNA TGTGCCAGCAGTGAAGGTGGCGGGCTTAACTCCTACGAGCAGTACTTC.

V usage is TRBV10-2 and J usage is TRBJ2-5; maybe TRBD1 (5 bases). Germline V CDR1 and CDR2: WSHSY, SAAADI. This CDR3 is 13 amino acids long. Deletions cut 4 bases from V and 1 base from J, with 7 bases between. Here the CDR3 reads CASSGQSQETQYF. CDR3 DNA sequence: TGCGCCAGCAGTGGACAGTCCCAAGAGACCCAGTACTTC.

The chain recombines TRBV7-8 with TRBJ2-2; no definite D call. The CDR3 contains 16 residues. Per germline, CDR1 SGHVS and CDR2 FQNEAQ. V gave up 3 bases and J gave up 4 bases, with 15 bases separating them. The CDR3 nucleotides are TGTGCCAGCAGCTTGCAATTTACCCGAGCCACCGGGGAGCTGTTTTTT. Amino acids: CASSLQFTRATGELFF.

The chain recombines TRBV11-1 with TRBJ2-3; the D is unclear. Germline values: CDR1 SGHAT, CDR2 FQDESV (reference sequence). The CDR3 contains 16 residues. V was cut by 4 bases and J by 0 bases, with 14 bases left in between. The CDR3 here is CASSSHGSTSTDTQYF. The CDR3 DNA follows: TGTGCCAGCAGCTCCCACGGTTCTACTAGCACAGATACGCAGTATTTT.

The J gene is TRBJ1-3, the V gene TRBV14; TRBD1 might be the D (6 bases). This CDR3 comprises 16 residues. V was shortened by 5 bases and J by 0 bases, with 14 bases between the two germline ends. Germline CDR1 reads SGHDN; CDR2 reads FVKESK. CDR3 amino acids: CASSWGPTFSGNTIYF. The CDR3 nucleotides are TGTGCCAGCAGCTGGGGGCCAACATTCTCTGGAAACACCATATATTTT.

The sample holds one count of this clone. The chain is built from TRBV28 and TRBJ1-2; D remains unclear. CDR1 MDHEN and CDR2 SYDVKM come from the germline V gene. The CDR3 covers 14 residues. With 10 bases removed from V and 6 bases from J, the gap between germline ends came to 21 bases. The CDR3 sequence is CATPRLGRKNGYTF. The DNA for the CDR3 is TGTGCCACCCCACGGTTGGGGAGGAAGAATGGCTACACCTTC.

The chain carries TRBV19 and TRBJ2-1; D may be TRBD2 (6 bases). The CDR3 has 18 amino acids. Germline-derived CDR1 and CDR2 are LNHDA and SQIVND (reference sequence). The V end lost 3 bases, the J end lost 3 bases, and 21 bases lay between the germline ends. CDR3 protein: CASSMGLSGKVFYNEQFF. The CDR3 coding sequence is TGTGCCAGTAGTATGGGCCTTAGCGGCAAGGTCTTCTACAATGAGCAGTTCTTC.

The V call is TRBV28, the J call TRBJ1-6; no definite D call. The CDR3 is 13 amino acids. V was cut by 7 bases and J by 8 bases, with 12 bases left in between. Germline CDR1 reads MDHEN; CDR2 reads SYDVKM. The DNA of the CDR3 is TGTGCCAGCAAGATTAAACCGGATTCACCCCTCCACTTT. This translates into CASKIKPDSPLHF.

The V and J genes are TRBV2 and TRBJ2-5, with D tentatively TRBD2 (5 bases). The CDR3 covers 14 residues. V lost 3 bases and J 2 bases, leaving 10 bases between the germline ends. Germline CDR1 SNHLY, CDR2 FYNNEI. The CDR3 reads CASSDRTGQETQYF. CDR3 nucleotides: TGTGCCAGCAGTGATCGGACTGGGCAAGAGACCCAGTACTTC.

V is TRBV20-1 and J is TRBJ1-1; 9 bases agree with TRBD1. V shed 3 bases, J shed 1 base, and the junction held 6 bases outside the gene matches. CDR1 is DFQATT and CDR2 is SNEGSKA in the germline V gene (reference sequence). This CDR3 region has 15 residues. The CDR3 here is CSASNPGQGNTEAFF. CDR3 DNA sequence: TGCAGTGCTAGTAATCCGGGACAGGGGAACACTGAAGCTTTCTTT.

This clone was seen a single time. The chain links TRBV7-2 to TRBJ2-3, with 13 positions matching TRBD2. CDR1 SGHTA and CDR2 FQGNSA come from the germline V gene. The CDR3 loop spans 16 amino acids. With V trimmed by 4 bases and J by 7 bases, 8 bases remained unmatched. CDR3 nucleotide sequence: TGTGCCAGCAGCTCTTGGACTAGCGGGAGCAGGCATACGCAGTATTTT. This codes for CASSSWTSGSRHTQYF.

The rearrangement links TRBV2 to TRBJ1-1; the D gene is possibly TRBD1 (5 bases). The germline CDR1 and CDR2 sequences are SNHLY and FYNNEI. The V and J ends lost 2 bases and 5 bases respectively, with 9 bases between them. CDR3 length equals 13 residues. The CDR3 coding sequence is TGTGCCAGCAGTGAATCCGGGGGGACTGAAGCTTTCTTT. The encoded protein is CASSESGGTEAFF.

The chain links TRBV28 to TRBJ1-5, with D possibly being TRBD1 (6 bases). Per the germline V gene, CDR1 is MDHEN and CDR2 is SYDVKM. V lost 5 bases and J lost 3, with 8 bases in between. The CDR3 totals 13 residues. The CDR3 loop is CASSTGSNQPQHF. The CDR3 DNA sequence: TGTGCCAGCAGTACAGGGTCCAATCAGCCCCAGCATTTT.

This clone was recorded only once. V and J are TRBV24-1 and TRBJ2-5, with 8 bases lining up with TRBD1. Germline loops: CDR1 KGHDR, CDR2 SFDVKD. The CDR3 is 16 residues long. V lost 4 bases, J lost 5 bases, and 11 bases stayed unmatched. The CDR3 spells CATSERGTGRRETQYF. CDR3 bases: TGTGCCACCAGTGAAAGAGGGACAGGTCGGCGGGAGACCCAGTACTTC.

This clone was picked up one time. The junction differs from germline at one of its ends, possibly a read error. The chain recombines TRBV7-7 with TRBJ2-3, with a tentative D call TRBD1 (5 bases). There are 15 residues in the CDR3. The germline gives CDR1 SSHAT, CDR2 FNYEAQ (reference sequence). CDR3 sequence: CASSLGAYATDTQYF. The CDR3 coding sequence is TGTGCTAGCAGCTTAGGGGCATATGCTACAGATACGCAGTATTTT.

The chain couples TRBV24-1 to TRBJ2-1; D perhaps matches TRBD2 (5 bases). Trimming took off 3 bases at V and 0 bases at J, with 11 bases between the two ends. Germline loops: CDR1 KGHDR, CDR2 SFDVKD. The CDR3 has 16 amino acids. CDR3 amino acids: CATSDRGLNSYNEQFF. In DNA, the CDR3 is TGTGCCACCAGTGATAGAGGACTGAACTCCTACAATGAGCAGTTCTTC.

This chain links TRBV5-6 with TRBJ2-7; D is perhaps TRBD2 (6 bases). CDR1 and CDR2 from the germline V gene are SGHDT and YYEEEE. The CDR3 consists of 13 residues. Trimming stripped 7 bases from V and 0 bases from J, with 11 bases between. CDR3 DNA sequence: TGTGCCAGCGGGGGGATAACCTCCTACGAGCAGTACTTC. Its protein is CASGGITSYEQYF.

J is TRBJ2-3 and V is TRBV9; 8 bases line up with TRBD2. The V gene end was trimmed by 2 bases and the J gene end by 2 bases; junction bases not matched to a gene: 4. Germline CDR1 is SGDLS and CDR2 is YYNGEE. The CDR3 spans 15 residues. The CDR3 protein is CASSVERGYTDTQYF. DNA of the CDR3: TGTGCCAGCAGCGTCGAGCGGGGGTACACAGATACGCAGTATTTT. The variable domain in full, completed from reference TRBV9 and TRBJ2-3, reads DSGVTQTPKHLITATGQRVTLRCSPRSGDLSVYWYQQSLDQGLQFLIQYYNGEERAKGNILERFSAQQFPDLHSELNLSSLELGDSALYFCASSVERGYTDTQYFGPGTRLTVL.

This chain connects TRBV3-1 (or the pseudogene TRBV3-2) to TRBJ2-7, with D possibly being TRBD1 (5 bases). CDR3 length: 14 amino acids. V lost 0 bases to trimming and J lost 6 bases, with 12 bases between them. Germline assignment: CDR1 LGHDT and CDR2 YNNKEL (reference sequence). The CDR3 nucleotides read TGTGCCAGCAGCCAAGATGACAGCACGCTCGAGCAGTACTTC. Protein product: CASSQDDSTLEQYF.

The chain has TRBV7-9 and TRBJ1-4, with 11 bases identical to TRBD1. The junction had 2 bases not matched to a gene; V was cut back by 5 bases and J by 6 bases. Germline CDR1 reads SEHNR; CDR2 reads FQNEAQ (reference sequence). The CDR3 has 14 amino acids. In DNA form, the CDR3 reads TGTGCCAGCAGCCGGGGACAGGGGGATGAAAAACTGTTTTTT. It encodes CASSRGQGDEKLFF.

This chain connects TRBV28 to TRBJ2-1; weak D call: TRBD1 (5 bases). Trimming took off 7 bases at V and 4 bases at J, with 11 bases between the two ends. The CDR3 loop spans 13 amino acids. CDR1 is MDHEN, CDR2 SYDVKM, per germline. The CDR3: CASKLDSYNEQFF. In DNA, the CDR3 is TGTGCCAGCAAGCTCGACAGTTACAATGAGCAGTTCTTC.

This clone is labeled as medium-sized. This sequence joins TRBV7-3 and TRBJ2-1; 9 positions match TRBD2. This CDR3 has 15 residues. Trimming took 0 bases from V and 9 from J; bases not matched to a gene: 6. From germline, CDR1 is SGHTA and CDR2 FQGTGA. The CDR3 nucleotides read TGTGCCAGCAGCTTAACCCTCCTAGCGGGAACTGAGCAGTTCTTC. Encoded protein: CASSLTLLAGTEQFF. The variable domain in full, completed from reference TRBV7-3 and TRBJ2-1, reads GAGVSQTPSNKVTEKGKYVELRCDPISGHTALYWYRQSLGQGPEFLIYFQGTGAADDSGLPNDRFFAVRPEGSVSTLKIQRTERGDSAVYLCASSLTLLAGTEQFFGPGTRLTVL.

The gene calls are TRBV3-1 (or the pseudogene TRBV3-2) and TRBJ2-6, with D perhaps matching TRBD2 (5 bases). Trimming removed 1 base from V and 0 bases from J, with 7 bases in between. The length of the CDR3 is 16 residues. Germline V CDR1 and CDR2: LGHDT, YNNKEL (reference sequence). CDR3: CASSQGTSSGANVLTF. The CDR3 coding sequence is TGTGCCAGCAGCCAAGGAACTAGCTCTGGGGCCAACGTCCTGACTTTC.